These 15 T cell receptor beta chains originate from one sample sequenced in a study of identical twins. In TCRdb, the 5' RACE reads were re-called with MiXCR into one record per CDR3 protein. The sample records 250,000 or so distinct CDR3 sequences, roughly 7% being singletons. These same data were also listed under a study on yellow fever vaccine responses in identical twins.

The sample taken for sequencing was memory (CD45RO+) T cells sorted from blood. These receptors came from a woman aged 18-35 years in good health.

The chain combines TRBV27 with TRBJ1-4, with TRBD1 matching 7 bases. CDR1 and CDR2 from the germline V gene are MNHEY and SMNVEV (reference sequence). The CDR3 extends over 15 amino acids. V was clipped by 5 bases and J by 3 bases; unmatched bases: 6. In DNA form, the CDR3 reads TGTGCCAGCAGTGAAGCAGGGGGGTCTAATGAAAAACTGTTTTTT. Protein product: CASSEAGGSNEKLFF.

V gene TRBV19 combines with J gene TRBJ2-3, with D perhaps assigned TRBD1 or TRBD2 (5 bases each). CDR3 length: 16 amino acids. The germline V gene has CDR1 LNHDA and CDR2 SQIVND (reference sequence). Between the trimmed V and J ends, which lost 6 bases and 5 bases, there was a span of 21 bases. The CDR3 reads CASSPYTAGTRDTQYF. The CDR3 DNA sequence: TGTGCCAGTAGCCCCTACACCGCCGGGACGAGAGATACGCAGTATTTT.

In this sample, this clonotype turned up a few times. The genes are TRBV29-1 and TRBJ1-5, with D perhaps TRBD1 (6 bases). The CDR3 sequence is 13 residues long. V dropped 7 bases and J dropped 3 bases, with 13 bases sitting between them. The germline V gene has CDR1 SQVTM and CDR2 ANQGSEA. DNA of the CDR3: TGCAGCGCTCAACTGGGGGCCAATCAGCCCCAGCATTTT. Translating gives CSAQLGANQPQHF. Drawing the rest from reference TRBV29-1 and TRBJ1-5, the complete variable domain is SAVISQKPSRDICQRGTSLTIQCQVDSQVTMMFWYRQQPGQSLTLIATANQGSEATYESGFVIDKFPISRPNLTFSTLTVSNMSPEDSSIYLCSAQLGANQPQHFGDGTRLSIL.

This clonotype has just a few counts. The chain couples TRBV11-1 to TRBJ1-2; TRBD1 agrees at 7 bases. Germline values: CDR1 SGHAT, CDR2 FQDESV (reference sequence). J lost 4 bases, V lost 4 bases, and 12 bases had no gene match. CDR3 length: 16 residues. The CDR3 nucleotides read TGTGCCAGCAGCTCGCCCGGGACAGACGTAAGCTATGGCTACACCTTC. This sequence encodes CASSSPGTDVSYGYTF.

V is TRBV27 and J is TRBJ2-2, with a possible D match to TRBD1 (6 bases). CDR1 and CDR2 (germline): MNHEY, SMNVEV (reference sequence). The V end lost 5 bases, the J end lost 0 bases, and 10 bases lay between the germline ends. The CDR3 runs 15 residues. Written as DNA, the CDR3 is TGTGCCAGCAGTGCCGGGACAACGAACACCGGGGAGCTGTTTTTT. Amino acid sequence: CASSAGTTNTGELFF.

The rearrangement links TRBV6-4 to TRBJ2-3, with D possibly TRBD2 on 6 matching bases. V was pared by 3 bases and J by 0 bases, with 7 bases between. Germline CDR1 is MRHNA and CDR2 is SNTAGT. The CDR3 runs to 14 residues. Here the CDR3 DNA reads TGTGCCAGCAGTGAGGAGGGGAGCACAGATACGCAGTATTTT. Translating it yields CASSEEGSTDTQYF.

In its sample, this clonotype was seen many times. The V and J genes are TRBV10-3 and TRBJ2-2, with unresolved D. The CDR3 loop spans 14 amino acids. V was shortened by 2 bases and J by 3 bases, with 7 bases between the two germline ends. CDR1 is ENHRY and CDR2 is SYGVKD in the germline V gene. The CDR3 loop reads CAISEAVDTGELFF. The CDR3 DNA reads TGTGCCATCAGTGAGGCGGTGGACACCGGGGAGCTGTTTTTT.

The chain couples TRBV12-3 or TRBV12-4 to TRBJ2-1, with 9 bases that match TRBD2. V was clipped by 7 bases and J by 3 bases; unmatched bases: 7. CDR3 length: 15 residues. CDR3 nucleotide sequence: TGTGCCAGCAAGAGAGCGGGGGGCAACTACAATGAGCAGTTCTTC. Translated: CASKRAGGNYNEQFF.

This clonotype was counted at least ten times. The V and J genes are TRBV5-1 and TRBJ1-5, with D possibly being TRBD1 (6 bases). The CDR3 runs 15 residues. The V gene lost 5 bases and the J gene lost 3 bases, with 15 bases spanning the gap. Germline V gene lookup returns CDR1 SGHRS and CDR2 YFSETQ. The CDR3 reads CASREEGGTNQPQHF. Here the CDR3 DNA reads TGCGCCAGCAGGGAAGAGGGGGGAACCAATCAGCCCCAGCATTTT.

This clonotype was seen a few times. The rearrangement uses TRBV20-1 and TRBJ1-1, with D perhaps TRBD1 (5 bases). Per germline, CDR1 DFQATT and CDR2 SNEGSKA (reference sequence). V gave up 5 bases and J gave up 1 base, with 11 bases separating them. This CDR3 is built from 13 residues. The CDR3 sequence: CSAHGGQNTEAFF. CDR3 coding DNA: TGCAGTGCTCATGGTGGACAGAACACTGAAGCTTTCTTT.

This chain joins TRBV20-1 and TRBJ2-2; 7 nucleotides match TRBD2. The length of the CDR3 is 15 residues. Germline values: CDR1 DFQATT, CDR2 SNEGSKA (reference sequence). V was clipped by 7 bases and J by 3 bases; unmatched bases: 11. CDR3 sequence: CSVKSPGRDTGELFF. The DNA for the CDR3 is TGCAGTGTAAAGTCCCCGGGGAGGGACACCGGGGAGCTGTTTTTT.

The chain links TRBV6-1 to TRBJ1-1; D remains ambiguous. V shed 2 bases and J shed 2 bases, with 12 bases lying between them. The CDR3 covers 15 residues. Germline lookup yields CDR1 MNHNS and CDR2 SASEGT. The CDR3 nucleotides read TGTGCCAGCAGTGAAAGCGCACATTTCAACACTGAAGCTTTCTTT. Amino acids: CASSESAHFNTEAFF.

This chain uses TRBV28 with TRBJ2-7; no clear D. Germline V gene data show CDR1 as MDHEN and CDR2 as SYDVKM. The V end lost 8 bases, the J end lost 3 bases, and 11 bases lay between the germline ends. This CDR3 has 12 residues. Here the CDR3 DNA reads TGTGCCAGCGGAGTCGGGCTCTACGAGCAGTACGTC. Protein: CASGVGLYEQYV.

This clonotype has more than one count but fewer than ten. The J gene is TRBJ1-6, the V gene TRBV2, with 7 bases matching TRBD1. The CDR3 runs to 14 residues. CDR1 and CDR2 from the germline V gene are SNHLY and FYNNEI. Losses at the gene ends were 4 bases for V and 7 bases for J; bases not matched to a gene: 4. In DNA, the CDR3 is TGTGCCAGCAGTGCGAACAGGGGAAATTCACCCCTCCACTTT. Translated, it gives CASSANRGNSPLHF.

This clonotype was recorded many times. CDR3 nucleotide sequence: TGTGCCACCAGTGATTTTGCAGGGACCTCAGATACGCAGTATTTT. This encodes CATSDFAGTSDTQYF. The chain has TRBV24-1 and TRBJ2-3, with D perhaps matching TRBD1 or TRBD2 (5 bases each). In germline, CDR1 is KGHDR, CDR2 SFDVKD. The CDR3 sequence is 15 residues long. With 1 base removed from V and 4 bases from J, the gap between germline ends came to 11 bases.